The 10 T cell receptor beta chains in this list originate from one sample, sequenced in a study of blood T cell repertoires in COVID-19. Assay used: immunoSEQ multiplex PCR; TCRdb lists only in-frame clones, some missing. The sample consists of about 100,000 clones, around 84% of them appearing once. The sample consisted of peripheral blood. These TCRs come from a human donor in a cohort sampled during active COVID-19.

The gene calls are TRBV28 and TRBJ2-5, with 10 positions matching TRBD1. The junction had 2 bases not matched to a gene; V was cut back by 3 bases and J by 4 bases. Germline CDR1 and CDR2: MDHEN and SYDVKM. CDR3 length: 14 residues. The CDR3 DNA reads TGTGCCAGCAGTTTTGGGACAGGGGTAGAGACCCAGTACTTC. Protein sequence: CASSFGTGVETQYF. The complete variable domain, with remaining parts taken from reference TRBV28 and TRBJ2-5, reads DVKVTQSSRYLVKRTGEKVFLECVQDMDHENMFWYRQDPGLGLRLIYFSYDVKMKEKGDIPEGYSVSREKKERFSLILESASTNQTSMYLCASSFGTGVETQYFGPGTRLLVL.

As regards this clone: This CDR3 is also generated by other DNA sequences in the sample. V and J are TRBV28 and TRBJ1-4; D remains ambiguous. CDR3 length: 15 residues. Looked up from germline, CDR1 is MDHEN and CDR2 is SYDVKM. V was shortened by 1 base and J by 0 bases, with 6 bases between the two germline ends. Here the CDR3 reads CASSLSGSTNEKLFF. CDR3 nucleotides: TGTGCCAGCAGTTTATCGGGGTCAACTAATGAAAAACTGTTTTTT. Drawing the rest from reference TRBV28 and TRBJ1-4, the complete variable domain is DVKVTQSSRYLVKRTGEKVFLECVQDMDHENMFWYRQDPGLGLRLIYFSYDVKMKEKGDIPEGYSVSREKKERFSLILESASTNQTSMYLCASSLSGSTNEKLFFGSGTQLSVL.

This clone showed up just a few times. V is TRBV19 and J is TRBJ1-3; D gene unclear. Trimming left V 6 bases short and J 0 bases short, with 12 bases between. This CDR3 contains 15 residues. Germline lookup yields CDR1 LNHDA and CDR2 SQIVND (reference sequence). The CDR3 sequence: CASSLATISGNTIYF. The CDR3 DNA reads TGTGCCAGTAGCCTAGCGACCATCTCTGGAAACACCATATATTTT. Drawing the rest from reference TRBV19 and TRBJ1-3, the complete variable domain is DGGITQSPKYLFRKEGQNVTLSCEQNLNHDAMYWYRQDPGQGLRLIYYSQIVNDFQKGDIAEGYSVSREKKESFPLTVTSAQKNPTAFYLCASSLATISGNTIYFGEGSWLTVV.

V gene TRBV5-5 combines with J gene TRBJ1-5, with no clear D. Germline CDR1 and CDR2: SGHKS and YYEKEE (reference sequence). There are 14 residues in the CDR3. V was cut by 0 bases and J by 3 bases, with 7 bases left in between. The CDR3 DNA follows: TGTGCCAGCAGCTTGGGGGGAGACAATCAGCCCCAGCATTTT. Translation gives CASSLGGDNQPQHF.

This sequence joins TRBV27 and TRBJ1-1; D uncertain. Germline V lookup: CDR1 MNHEY, CDR2 SMNVEV (reference sequence). The CDR3 loop spans 14 amino acids. V lost 3 bases to trimming and J lost 5 bases, with 13 bases between them. The CDR3 nucleotides read TGTGCCAGCAGTTTCAATACACCGGGGACTGAAGCTTTCTTT. It yields the protein CASSFNTPGTEAFF.

The gene calls are TRBV7-2 and TRBJ2-1; 10 positions agree with TRBD2. This CDR3 spans 15 amino acids. Germline V gives CDR1 SGHTA, CDR2 FQGNSA. J lost 6 bases, V lost 3 bases, and 5 bases had no gene match. The CDR3 region is CASSFQWTSGNEQFF. The CDR3 DNA follows: TGTGCCAGCAGCTTCCAATGGACTAGCGGCAATGAGCAGTTCTTC.

The V call is TRBV7-2, the J call TRBJ2-7, with no clear D. CDR1 is SGHTA and CDR2 is FQGNSA in the germline V gene. V gave up 2 bases and J gave up 2 bases, with 13 bases separating them. The CDR3 covers 15 residues. CDR3 DNA: TGTGCCAGCAGCTTATGGTCGACACCCACCTACGAGCAGTACTTC. As protein: CASSLWSTPTYEQYF. Looking up the rest from reference TRBV7-2 and TRBJ2-7 gives the full variable domain: GAGVSQSPSNKVTEKGKDVELRCDPISGHTALYWYRQSLGQGLEFLIYFQGNSAPDKSGLPSDRFSAERTGGSVSTLTIQRTQQEDSAVYLCASSLWSTPTYEQYFGPGTRLTVT.

J is TRBJ2-3 and V is TRBV4-2, with D possibly being TRBD2 (6 bases). The V end lost 5 bases, the J end lost 2 bases, and 14 bases lay between the germline ends. Germline values: CDR1 LGHNA, CDR2 YNFKEQ. CDR3 length: 15 residues. The CDR3 spells CASSFPGVYTDTQYF. CDR3 nucleotide sequence: TGTGCCAGCAGCTTTCCGGGGGTATACACAGATACGCAGTATTTT.

This chain uses TRBV5-1 with TRBJ2-3; 8 positions agree with TRBD2. The CDR3 totals 16 residues. In germline, CDR1 is SGHRS, CDR2 YFSETQ. J was trimmed by 3 bases and V by 4 bases; bases with no gene match: 10. The DNA of the CDR3 is TGCGCCAGCAGCCCAGGACCCAGCGGGGGAACAGATACGCAGTATTTT. Its protein is CASSPGPSGGTDTQYF.

This rearrangement joins TRBV18 to TRBJ2-7; 9 bases align to TRBD1. The germline gives CDR1 KGHSH, CDR2 LQKENI. This CDR3 has 14 residues. The junction had 7 bases not matched to a gene; V was cut back by 6 bases and J by 4 bases. The CDR3 is CASSKQGADYEQYF. The CDR3 DNA is TGTGCCAGCTCGAAACAGGGGGCGGATTACGAGCAGTACTTC.